A single sample gave rise to the 24 T cell receptor beta chains below, sequenced in a study of cytomegalovirus exposure and HLA in healthy donors. PCR primers comprised 60 Vbeta and 13 Jbeta primers. Produced via immunoSEQ multiplex PCR; TCRdb's table is partial and in-frame only. This sample's clone table lists 90,000 to 150,000 clones. Sequenced: PBMCs. The receptors were gathered from a man between 18 and 35 years old in good health and CMV-seronegative.

The chain has TRBV6-5 and TRBJ1-1; D perhaps matches TRBD1 (6 bases). Germline-derived CDR1 and CDR2 are MNHEY and SVGAGI. With 2 bases removed from V and 0 bases from J, the gap between germline ends came to 13 bases. This CDR3 has 16 amino acids. In DNA form, the CDR3 reads TGTGCCAGCAGTTACCGGGACATCAGCATGAACACTGAAGCTTTCTTT. Translating gives CASSYRDISMNTEAFF.

As DNA, the CDR3 is TGCGCCAGCAGCTTGGCCCGGGGGAATGAGCAGTTCTTC. Its translation is CASSLARGNEQFF. This chain joins TRBV5-1 and TRBJ2-1, with D maybe TRBD2 (6 bases). V was shortened by 0 bases and J by 7 bases, with 8 bases between the two germline ends. The CDR3 covers 13 residues. Per the germline V gene, CDR1 is SGHRS and CDR2 is YFSETQ.

The rearrangement uses TRBV7-3 and TRBJ2-1, with D perhaps matching TRBD2 (7 bases). The ends were cut back, 1 base at V and 2 bases at J, with 9 bases in the middle. This CDR3 spans 15 amino acids. The germline gives CDR1 SGHTA, CDR2 FQGTGA. The CDR3 reads CASSLSGGPYNEQFF. The CDR3 DNA sequence: TGTGCCAGCAGCTTAAGCGGGGGCCCCTACAATGAGCAGTTCTTC.

V is TRBV5-1 and J is TRBJ2-7, with 7 bases fitting TRBD1. V was clipped by 0 bases and J by 4 bases; unmatched bases: 4. CDR3 length: 14 amino acids. CDR1 is SGHRS, CDR2 YFSETQ, per germline. In DNA, the CDR3 is TGCGCCAGCAGCTTGGAGGCAGGGGGATACGAGCAGTACTTC. Protein sequence: CASSLEAGGYEQYF.

The rearrangement joins TRBV9 to TRBJ2-1; D might be TRBD1 (5 bases). From germline, CDR1 is SGDLS and CDR2 YYNGEE. The CDR3 contains 13 residues. Trimming pared 7 bases from V and 7 bases from J, leaving 15 bases between. The CDR3 loop reads CASQRGRENEQFF. CDR3 nucleotides: TGTGCCAGCCAAAGGGGTAGGGAAAATGAGCAGTTCTTC.

The V call is TRBV7-9, the J call TRBJ1-4; TRBD1 might be the D (6 bases). The CDR3 is 16 amino acids. V was trimmed by 5 bases and J by 8 bases, leaving 21 bases between them. Germline V gene sequence: CDR1 SEHNR, CDR2 FQNEAQ (reference sequence). CDR3 protein: CASSHSTGRGKEKLFF. CDR3 nucleotides: TGTGCCAGCAGCCACAGTACAGGGAGAGGAAAAGAAAAACTGTTTTTT.

The gene calls are TRBV5-6 and TRBJ2-3; 8 nucleotides align to TRBD2. Germline values: CDR1 SGHDT, CDR2 YYEEEE. This CDR3 is 16 amino acids long. The V segment lost 0 bases and the J segment 4 bases; nucleotides outside the gene matches: 7. CDR3: CASSLEVGRAPDTQYF. Written as DNA, the CDR3 is TGTGCCAGCAGCTTGGAGGTCGGGAGGGCCCCAGATACGCAGTATTTT. The whole variable domain, remainder taken from reference TRBV5-6 and TRBJ2-3, is DAGVTQSPTHLIKTRGQQVTLRCSPKSGHDTVSWYQQALGQGPQFIFQYYEEEERQRGNFPDRFSGHQFPNYSSELNVNALLLGDSALYLCASSLEVGRAPDTQYFGPGTRLTVL.

This chain links TRBV6-1 with TRBJ2-1; 7 bases are shared with TRBD1. V lost 5 bases and J lost 10; bases outside the gene matches: 5. From germline, CDR1 is MNHNS and CDR2 SASEGT. The CDR3 runs to 12 residues. As DNA, the CDR3 is TGTGCCAGCAGTATTACAGGGGACGAGCAGTTCTTC. Its protein is CASSITGDEQFF.

CDR3 residues: CASSLDRVSGNTIYF. The CDR3 DNA follows: TGTGCCAGCAGCCTGGACAGGGTCTCTGGAAACACCATATATTTT. V gene TRBV13 combines with J gene TRBJ1-3; 8 bases fit TRBD1. Germline assignment: CDR1 PRHDT and CDR2 FYEKMQ (reference sequence). The length of the CDR3 is 15 residues. V was pared by 5 bases and J by 0 bases, with 3 bases of the junction left unmatched.

The chain carries TRBV11-2 and TRBJ2-5; D possibly corresponds to TRBD2 (7 bases). V lost 1 base to trimming and J lost 0 bases, with 15 bases between them. From germline, CDR1 is SGHAT and CDR2 FQNNGV. CDR3 length: 17 residues. The CDR3 DNA follows: TGTGCCAGCAGCTTAGGAGGGGGAGCGGGAAACCAAGAGACCCAGTACTTC. This gives the protein CASSLGGGAGNQETQYF. The full variable domain, in which reference TRBV11-2 and TRBJ2-5 provide the parts outside the CDR3, is EAGVAQSPRYKIIEKRQSVAFWCNPISGHATLYWYQQILGQGPKLLIQFQNNGVVDDSQLPKDRFSAERLKGVDSTLKIQPAKLEDSAVYLCASSLGGGAGNQETQYFGPGTRLLVL.

The chain carries TRBV5-1 and TRBJ2-3; D is perhaps TRBD1 (5 bases). Germline CDR1 and CDR2: SGHRS and YFSETQ. V dropped 4 bases and J dropped 6 bases, with 24 bases sitting between them. The CDR3 has 17 residues. The CDR3 spells CASSPGFNALRGDTQYF. Here the CDR3 DNA reads TGCGCCAGCAGCCCAGGGTTTAATGCACTTAGGGGCGATACGCAGTATTTT.

The chain couples TRBV5-1 to TRBJ2-3; 7 nucleotides line up with TRBD1. Germline CDR1 is SGHRS and CDR2 is YFSETQ. Trimming removed 2 bases from V and 8 bases from J; junction bases left unmatched: 11. The CDR3 covers 15 residues. This CDR3 reads CASSFSGGDWPTQYF. The CDR3 DNA reads TGCGCCAGCAGCTTCTCAGGGGGTGATTGGCCTACGCAGTATTTT.

V and J are TRBV28 and TRBJ2-6; D uncertain. This CDR3 comprises 15 residues. Per the germline V gene, CDR1 is MDHEN and CDR2 is SYDVKM. The V and J ends lost 5 bases and 3 bases respectively, with 11 bases between them. This CDR3 reads CASSERQFGANVLTF. The CDR3 nucleotides read TGTGCCAGCAGTGAGAGGCAATTTGGGGCCAACGTCCTGACTTTC.

This chain links TRBV19 with TRBJ2-7, with 8 bases identical to TRBD1. The CDR3 totals 15 residues. Germline V gene sequence: CDR1 LNHDA, CDR2 SQIVND (reference sequence). V lost 5 bases to trimming and J lost 2 bases; unmatched junction nucleotides: 8. In nucleotides, the CDR3 is TGTGCCAGTAGTTTCGGGACAGGAGGTACCTACGAGCAGTACTTC. Translation gives CASSFGTGGTYEQYF.

The rearrangement uses TRBV5-6 and TRBJ1-2; 8 nucleotides agree with TRBD1. CDR1 is SGHDT, CDR2 YYEEEE, per germline. Germline trimming cut 4 bases from V and 6 bases from J; bases unmatched to any gene: 8. This CDR3 is 14 amino acids long. CDR3 bases: TGTGCCAGCAGCCGGACAGGGAAAGTTGATGGCTACACCTTC. This translates into CASSRTGKVDGYTF. Based on the CDR3 plus reference TRBV5-6 and TRBJ1-2, the full variable domain is DAGVTQSPTHLIKTRGQQVTLRCSPKSGHDTVSWYQQALGQGPQFIFQYYEEEERQRGNFPDRFSGHQFPNYSSELNVNALLLGDSALYLCASSRTGKVDGYTFGSGTRLTVV.

The rearrangement uses TRBV29-1 and TRBJ2-3; no clear D gene. V lost 5 bases, J lost 7 bases, and 16 bases lay in between. This CDR3 spans 13 amino acids. The germline V gene encodes CDR1 SQVTM and CDR2 ANQGSEA. CDR3 in amino acids: CSVCDTVGNTQYF. The CDR3 DNA is TGCAGCGTTTGCGACACGGTTGGAAATACGCAGTATTTT.

The CDR3 here is CASSLGRGSYEQYF. As DNA, the CDR3 is TGCGCCAGCAGCCTCGGGAGGGGATCCTACGAGCAGTACTTC. V and J are TRBV4-1 and TRBJ2-5, with 8 nucleotides matching TRBD2. With the DNA end fitting TRBJ2-7 better, the J assignment may be wrong. The CDR3 is 14 amino acids. Per germline, CDR1 MGHRA and CDR2 YSYEKL.

The genes are TRBV6-5 and TRBJ2-2; tentatively, D is TRBD1 (6 bases). The V gene's germline CDR1 is MNHEY and CDR2 SVGAGI. This CDR3 has 15 residues. The V gene lost 5 bases and the J gene lost 3 bases, with 13 bases spanning the gap. This chain's CDR3 is CASSRTGLYTGELFF. CDR3 coding DNA: TGTGCCAGCAGTCGCACAGGGCTCTACACCGGGGAGCTGTTTTTT.

This chain joins TRBV5-4 and TRBJ1-3; no definite D call. Trimming took 4 bases from V and 2 from J, leaving 7 bases between them. CDR1 is SGHNT, CDR2 YYREEE, per germline (reference sequence). The CDR3 covers 13 residues. Here the CDR3 DNA reads TGTGCCAGCAGCCGAGAAGCTGGAAACACCATATATTTT. Translated, it gives CASSREAGNTIYF. Full variable domain (missing parts from reference TRBV5-4 and TRBJ1-3): ETGVTQSPTHLIKTRGQQVTLRCSSQSGHNTVSWYQQALGQGPQFIFQYYREEENGRGNFPPRFSGLQFPNYSSELNVNALELDDSALYLCASSREAGNTIYFGEGSWLTVV.

This chain joins TRBV5-1 and TRBJ2-7; TRBD2 agrees at 11 bases. With V trimmed by 1 base and J by 3 bases, 9 bases remained unmatched. The CDR3 has 17 residues. Per the germline V gene, CDR1 is SGHRS and CDR2 is YFSETQ. DNA of the CDR3: TGCGCCAGCAGCTTGTTCCTGACTAGCGGGACCGACTACGAGCAGTACTTC. This codes for CASSLFLTSGTDYEQYF.

V gene TRBV7-6 combines with J gene TRBJ2-1; the match to TRBD1 covers 9 bases. The germline gives CDR1 SGHVS, CDR2 FNYEAQ. The CDR3 is 18 residues long. Germline trimming cut 5 bases from V and 3 bases from J; bases unmatched to any gene: 14. The DNA of the CDR3 is TGTGCCAGCAGCCGGGGACAGGGAGGTGGGGTAGGCTACAATGAGCAGTTCTTC. Protein: CASSRGQGGGVGYNEQFF.

CDR3 protein: CASSKEGNTGELFF. As DNA, the CDR3 is TGTGCCAGCAGTAAAGAGGGGAACACCGGGGAGCTGTTTTTT. This rearrangement joins TRBV5-5 to TRBJ2-2; a possible D gene is TRBD2 (5 bases). The CDR3 is made up of 14 amino acids. CDR1 and CDR2 from the germline V gene are SGHKS and YYEKEE (reference sequence). The ends were cut back, 5 bases at V and 1 base at J, with 9 bases in the middle.

V and J are TRBV25-1 and TRBJ1-4, with D perhaps TRBD1 (5 bases). In germline, CDR1 is MGHDK, CDR2 SYGVNS. Trimming shortened V by 1 base and J by 5 bases, and 8 bases separated the two germline ends. CDR3 length equals 14 residues. The CDR3 loop reads CASSESQGNEKLFF. CDR3 DNA: TGTGCCAGCAGTGAATCCCAGGGCAATGAAAAACTGTTTTTT.

The chain links TRBV11-2 to TRBJ1-1; D gene uncertain. The CDR3 has 14 amino acids. Deletions cut 0 bases from V and 6 bases from J, with 11 bases between. The germline V gene has CDR1 SGHAT and CDR2 FQNNGV. CDR3 sequence: CASSLELEDSEAFF. CDR3 bases: TGTGCCAGCAGCTTAGAATTAGAGGATTCTGAAGCTTTCTTT.